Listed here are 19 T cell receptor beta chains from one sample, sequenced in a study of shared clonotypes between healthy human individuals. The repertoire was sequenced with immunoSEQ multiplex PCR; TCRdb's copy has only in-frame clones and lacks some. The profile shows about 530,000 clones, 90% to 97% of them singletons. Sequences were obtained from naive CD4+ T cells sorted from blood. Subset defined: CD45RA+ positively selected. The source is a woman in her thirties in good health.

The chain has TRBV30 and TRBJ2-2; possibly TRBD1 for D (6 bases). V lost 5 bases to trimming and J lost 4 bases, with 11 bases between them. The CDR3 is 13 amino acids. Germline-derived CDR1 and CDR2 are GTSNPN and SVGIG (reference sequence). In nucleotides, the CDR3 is TGTGCCTGGCAGGGGATGAGCACCGGGGAGCTGTTTTTT. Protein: CAWQGMSTGELFF. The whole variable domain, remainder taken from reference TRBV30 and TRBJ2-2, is SQTIHQWPATLVQPVGSPLSLECTVEGTSNPNLYWYRQAAGRGLQLLFYSVGIGQISSEVPQNLSASRPQDRQFILSSKKLLLSDSGFYLCAWQGMSTGELFFGEGSRLTVL.

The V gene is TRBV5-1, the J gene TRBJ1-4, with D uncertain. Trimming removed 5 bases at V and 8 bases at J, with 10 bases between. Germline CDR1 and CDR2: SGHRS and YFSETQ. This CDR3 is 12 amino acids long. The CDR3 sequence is CASSRDGEKLFF. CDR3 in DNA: TGCGCCAGCAGTCGAGATGGGGAAAAACTGTTTTTT.

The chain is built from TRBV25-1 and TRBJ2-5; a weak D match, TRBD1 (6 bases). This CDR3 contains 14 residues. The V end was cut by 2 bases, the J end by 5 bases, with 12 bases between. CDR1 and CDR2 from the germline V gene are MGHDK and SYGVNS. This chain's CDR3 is CASSEGGNLETQYF. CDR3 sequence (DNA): TGTGCCAGCAGTGAAGGGGGCAATTTGGAGACCCAGTACTTC.

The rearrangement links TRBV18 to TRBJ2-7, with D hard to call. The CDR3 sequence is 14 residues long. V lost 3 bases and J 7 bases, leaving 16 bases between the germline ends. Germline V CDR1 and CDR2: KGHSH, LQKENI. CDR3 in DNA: TGTGCCAGCTCACCCACGAGCCCGACGAAGGAGCAGTACTTC. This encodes CASSPTSPTKEQYF.

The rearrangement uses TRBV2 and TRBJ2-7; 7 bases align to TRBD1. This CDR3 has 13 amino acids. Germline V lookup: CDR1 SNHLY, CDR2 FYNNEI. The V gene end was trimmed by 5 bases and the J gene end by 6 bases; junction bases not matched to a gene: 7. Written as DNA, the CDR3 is TGTGCCAGCAGTTCTAGACAGGGCGGCGAGCAGTACTTC. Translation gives CASSSRQGGEQYF.

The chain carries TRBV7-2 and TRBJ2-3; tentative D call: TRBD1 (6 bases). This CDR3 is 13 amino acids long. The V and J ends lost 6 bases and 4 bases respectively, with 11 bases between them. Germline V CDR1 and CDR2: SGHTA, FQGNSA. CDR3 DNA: TGTGCCAGCAGAGCCCGGACAGCAGATACGCAGTATTTT. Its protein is CASRARTADTQYF.

The CDR3 sequence: CASSLYTGFSTYEQYF. CDR3 coding DNA: TGTGCCAGCAGCTTGTATACCGGTTTTTCTACCTACGAGCAGTACTTC. The rearrangement uses TRBV5-6 and TRBJ2-5; the D is unclear. The J call may be mistaken, given a closer DNA end match to TRBJ2-7. This CDR3 is built from 16 residues. Looked up from germline, CDR1 is SGHDT and CDR2 is YYEEEE.

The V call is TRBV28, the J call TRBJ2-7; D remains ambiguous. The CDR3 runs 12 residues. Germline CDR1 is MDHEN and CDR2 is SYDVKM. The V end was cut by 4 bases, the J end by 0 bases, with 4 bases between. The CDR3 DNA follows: TGTGCCAGCAGTTATAACTCCTACGAGCAGTACTTC. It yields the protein CASSYNSYEQYF.

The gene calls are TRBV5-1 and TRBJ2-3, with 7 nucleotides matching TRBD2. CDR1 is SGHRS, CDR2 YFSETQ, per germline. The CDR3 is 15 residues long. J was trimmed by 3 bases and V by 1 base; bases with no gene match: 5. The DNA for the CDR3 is TGCGCCAGCAGCTTGTGGGAGGGGAGTACAGATACGCAGTATTTT. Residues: CASSLWEGSTDTQYF.

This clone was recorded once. The CDR3 reads CASSPMETSITYNEQFF. The CDR3 nucleotides read TGTGCCAGCTCACCGATGGAGACCTCCATCACCTACAATGAGCAGTTCTTC. V is TRBV18 and J is TRBJ2-1; D remains ambiguous. The CDR3 runs 17 residues. Deletions cut 3 bases from V and 2 bases from J, with 17 bases between. The germline V gene has CDR1 KGHSH and CDR2 LQKENI.

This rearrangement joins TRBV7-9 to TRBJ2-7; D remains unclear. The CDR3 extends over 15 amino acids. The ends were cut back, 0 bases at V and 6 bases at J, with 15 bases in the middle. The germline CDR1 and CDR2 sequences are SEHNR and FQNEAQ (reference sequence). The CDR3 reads CASSLAALGPFEQYF. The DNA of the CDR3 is TGTGCCAGCAGCTTAGCGGCGCTCGGGCCCTTCGAGCAGTACTTC.

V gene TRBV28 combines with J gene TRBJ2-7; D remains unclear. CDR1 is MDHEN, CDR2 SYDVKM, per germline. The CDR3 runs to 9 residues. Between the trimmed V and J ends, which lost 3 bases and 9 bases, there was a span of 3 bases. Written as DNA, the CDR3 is TGTGCCAGCAGTTTTCCGCAGTACTTC. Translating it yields CASSFPQYF.

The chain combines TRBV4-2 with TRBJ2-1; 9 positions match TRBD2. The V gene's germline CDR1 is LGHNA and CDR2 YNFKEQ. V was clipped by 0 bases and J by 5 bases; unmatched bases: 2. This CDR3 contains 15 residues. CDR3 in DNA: TGTGCCAGCAGCCAAGATGGCGGGAGGGACAATGAGCAGTTCTTC. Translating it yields CASSQDGGRDNEQFF.

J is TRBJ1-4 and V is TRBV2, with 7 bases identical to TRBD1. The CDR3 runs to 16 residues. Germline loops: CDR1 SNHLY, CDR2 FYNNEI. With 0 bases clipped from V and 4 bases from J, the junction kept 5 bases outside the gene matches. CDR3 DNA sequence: TGTGCCAGCAGTGAAGCCTTGACAGGGAGTAATGAAAAACTGTTTTTT. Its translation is CASSEALTGSNEKLFF.

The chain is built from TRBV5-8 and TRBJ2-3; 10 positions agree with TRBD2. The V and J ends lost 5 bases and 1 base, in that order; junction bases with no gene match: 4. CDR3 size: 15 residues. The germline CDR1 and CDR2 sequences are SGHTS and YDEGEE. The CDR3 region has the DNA TGTGCCAGCAGTGAGGGGACTAGCGGCACAGATACGCAGTATTTT. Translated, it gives CASSEGTSGTDTQYF. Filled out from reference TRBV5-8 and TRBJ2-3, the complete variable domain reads EAGVTQSPTHLIKTRGQQATLRCSPISGHTSVYWYQQALGLGLQFLLWYDEGEERNRGNFPPRFSGRQFPNYSSELNVNALELEDSALYLCASSEGTSGTDTQYFGPGTRLTVL.

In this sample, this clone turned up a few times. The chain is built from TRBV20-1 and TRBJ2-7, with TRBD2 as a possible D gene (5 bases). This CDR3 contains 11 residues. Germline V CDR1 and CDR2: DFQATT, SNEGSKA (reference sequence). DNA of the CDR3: TGCAGCACCGAGGGCCCCGACGAGCAGTACTTC. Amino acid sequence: CSTEGPDEQYF.

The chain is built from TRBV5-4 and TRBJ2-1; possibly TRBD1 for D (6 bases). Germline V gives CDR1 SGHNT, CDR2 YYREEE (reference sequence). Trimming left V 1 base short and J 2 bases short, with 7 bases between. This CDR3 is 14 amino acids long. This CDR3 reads CASSLQGTYNEQFF. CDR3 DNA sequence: TGTGCCAGCAGCTTGCAGGGGACCTACAATGAGCAGTTCTTC.

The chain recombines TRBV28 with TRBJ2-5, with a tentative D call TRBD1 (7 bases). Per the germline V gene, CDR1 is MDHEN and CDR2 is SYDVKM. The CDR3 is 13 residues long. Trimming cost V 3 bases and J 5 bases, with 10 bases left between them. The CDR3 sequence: CASSFSGGETQYF. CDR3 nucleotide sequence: TGTGCCAGCAGTTTTTCAGGGGGGGAGACCCAGTACTTC.

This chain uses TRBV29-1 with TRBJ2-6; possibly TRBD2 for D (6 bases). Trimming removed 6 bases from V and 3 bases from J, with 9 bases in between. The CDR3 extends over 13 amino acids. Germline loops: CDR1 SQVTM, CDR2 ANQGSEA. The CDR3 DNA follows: TGCAGCGTCCGCGGGATTGGGGCCAACGTCCTGACTTTC. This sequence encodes CSVRGIGANVLTF.